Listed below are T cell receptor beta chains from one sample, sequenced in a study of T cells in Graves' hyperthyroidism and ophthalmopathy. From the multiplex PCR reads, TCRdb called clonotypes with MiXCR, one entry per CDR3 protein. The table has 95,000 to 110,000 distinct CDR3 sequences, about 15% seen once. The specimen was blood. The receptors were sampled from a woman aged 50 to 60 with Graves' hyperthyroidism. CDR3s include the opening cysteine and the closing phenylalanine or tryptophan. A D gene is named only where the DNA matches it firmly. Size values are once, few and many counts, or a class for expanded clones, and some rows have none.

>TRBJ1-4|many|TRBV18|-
CASSRTNLENEKLFF
TGTGCCAGCTCACGTACGAACCTGGAAAATGAAAAACTGTTTTTT
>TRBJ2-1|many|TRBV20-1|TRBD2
CSAREGNSGRVGFF
TGCAGTGCTAGAGAAGGAAATAGCGGGAGGGTCGGGTTCTTC
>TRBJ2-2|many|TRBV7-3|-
CASSQWGRGTGELFF
TGTGCCAGCAGCCAGTGGGGGCGAGGCACCGGGGAGCTGTTTTTT
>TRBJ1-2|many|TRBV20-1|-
CSARDIAGYTF
TGCAGTGCTAGAGATATCGCGGGCTACACCTTC
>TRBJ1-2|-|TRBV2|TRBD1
CASSERGQGGSYGYTF
TGTGCCAGCAGTGAAAGGGGACAGGGTGGAAGCTATGGCTACACCTTC
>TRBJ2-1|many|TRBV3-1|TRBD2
CASSQPSGSSYNEQFF
TGTGCCAGCAGCCAACCTAGCGGTAGCTCCTACAATGAGCAGTTCTTC
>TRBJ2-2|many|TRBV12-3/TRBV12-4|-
CASTLWGGTNTGELFF
TGTGCCAGCACTTTGTGGGGCGGGACTAACACCGGGGAGCTGTTTTTT
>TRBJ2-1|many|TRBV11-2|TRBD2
CASSLGSVGGSSYNEQFF
TGTGCCAGCAGCTTAGGTTCGGTAGGCGGGAGCTCCTACAATGAGCAGTTCTTC
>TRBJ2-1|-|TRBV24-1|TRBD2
CATSDPGLAPYNEQFF
TGTGCCACCAGTGACCCCGGACTAGCGCCCTACAATGAGCAGTTCTTC
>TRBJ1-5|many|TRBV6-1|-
CASSANSNQPQHF
TGTGCCAGCAGCGCTAATAGCAATCAGCCCCAGCATTTT
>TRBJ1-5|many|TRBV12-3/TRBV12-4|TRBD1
CASSLTGGGSVDQPQHF
TGTGCCAGCAGTTTAACTGGAGGGGGCTCGGTGGATCAGCCCCAGCATTTT
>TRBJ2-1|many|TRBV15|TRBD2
CATSRDLGGRASNEQFF
TGTGCCACCAGCAGAGATCTCGGCGGGAGGGCAAGCAATGAGCAGTTCTTC
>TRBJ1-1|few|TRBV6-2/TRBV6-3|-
CASNPDSTTEAFF
TGTGCCAGCAACCCTGACAGTACCACTGAAGCTTTCTTT
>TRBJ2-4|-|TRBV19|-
CASSSGRGDKNIQYF
TGTGCCAGTAGTTCGGGGAGAGGGGACAAAAACATTCAGTACTTC
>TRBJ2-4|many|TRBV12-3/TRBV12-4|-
CASSPSGTRGNIQYF
TGTGCCAGCAGCCCGTCAGGGACTCGGGGGAACATTCAGTACTTC
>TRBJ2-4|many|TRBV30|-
CAWSVGLAKNIQYF
TGTGCCTGGAGTGTGGGACTAGCCAAAAACATTCAGTACTTC
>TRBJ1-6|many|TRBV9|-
CASSARASGGSPLHF
TGTGCCAGCAGCGCCCGGGCCTCCGGTGGGTCACCCCTCCACTTT
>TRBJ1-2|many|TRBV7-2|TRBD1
CASSGTGEFWYTF
TGTGCCAGCAGCGGGACAGGGGAATTTTGGTACACCTTC
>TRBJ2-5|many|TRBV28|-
CAISRQVSETQYF
TGTGCCATTTCTCGACAGGTCTCAGAGACCCAGTACTTC
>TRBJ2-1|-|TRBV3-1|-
CASSRLRERYEQFF
TGTGCCAGCAGCCGGCTTAGGGAGCGCTATGAGCAGTTCTTC
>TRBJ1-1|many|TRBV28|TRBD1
CASSLSGTVSAFF
TGTGCCAGCAGTTTGTCCGGGACAGTGTCTGCTTTCTTT
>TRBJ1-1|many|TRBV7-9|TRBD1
CASSLPGTGNTEAFF
TGTGCCAGCAGCCTACCCGGGACAGGGAACACTGAAGCTTTCTTT
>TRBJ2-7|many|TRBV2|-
CASSVGRGYEQYF
TGTGCCAGCAGTGTTGGTCGGGGATACGAGCAGTACTTC
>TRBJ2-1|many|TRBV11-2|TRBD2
CASSLGRLADRYNEQFF
TGTGCCAGCAGCTTAGGGAGGCTAGCGGACCGATACAATGAGCAGTTCTTC
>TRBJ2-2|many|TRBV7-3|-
CASSLSNTGELFF
TGTGCCAGCAGCTTAAGCAACACCGGGGAGCTGTTTTTT
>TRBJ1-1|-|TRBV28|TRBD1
CASSSRQGWTEAFF
TGTGCCAGCAGTTCACGACAGGGGTGGACTGAAGCTTTCTTT
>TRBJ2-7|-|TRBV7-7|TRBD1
CASSSGTGGAVEQYF
TGTGCTAGCAGCTCCGGGACAGGGGGCGCGGTCGAGCAGTACTTC
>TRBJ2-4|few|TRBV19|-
CASSTAPGAGRRIAKNIQYF
TGTGCCAGTAGTACGGCCCCAGGTGCGGGAAGAAGAATAGCCAAAAACATTCAGTACTTC
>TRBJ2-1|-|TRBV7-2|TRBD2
CASSFDGGSRPEQFF
TGTGCCAGCAGCTTTGATGGCGGGAGTAGGCCTGAGCAGTTCTTC
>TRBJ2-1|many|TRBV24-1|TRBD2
CATSESGGYSSYNEQFF
TGTGCCACCAGTGAGTCGGGAGGGTATAGCTCCTACAATGAGCAGTTCTTC
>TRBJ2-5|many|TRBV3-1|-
CASSQDQETQYF
TGTGCCAGCAGCCAAGATCAAGAGACCCAGTACTTC
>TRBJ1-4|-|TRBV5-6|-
CASSLAGANNEKLFF
TGTGCCAGCAGCTTGGCAGGGGCTAATAATGAAAAACTGTTTTTT
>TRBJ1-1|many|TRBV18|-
CASSPRGDVLNTEAFF
TGTGCCAGCTCACCGAGAGGGGATGTGCTGAACACTGAAGCTTTCTTT
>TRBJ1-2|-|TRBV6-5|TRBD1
CASSYYDRGLFYGYTF
TGTGCCAGCAGTTACTACGACAGGGGGCTGTTCTATGGCTACACCTTC
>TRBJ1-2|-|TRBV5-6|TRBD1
CASSQTGEYGYTF
TGTGCCAGCAGCCAGACAGGGGAATATGGCTACACCTTC
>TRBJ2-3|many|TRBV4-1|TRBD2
CASSQDPSGRNTDTQYF
TGCGCCAGCAGCCAAGATCCTAGCGGGAGGAACACAGATACGCAGTATTTT
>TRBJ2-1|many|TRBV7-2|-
CASSPPPLGEQFF
TGTGCCAGCAGCCCGCCCCCGCTGGGGGAGCAGTTCTTC
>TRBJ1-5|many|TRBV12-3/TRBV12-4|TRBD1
CASSTQGASNQPQHF
TGTGCCAGCAGTACACAGGGGGCTAGCAATCAGCCCCAGCATTTT
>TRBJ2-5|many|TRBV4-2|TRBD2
CASSQVLWASGSQETQYF
TGTGCCAGCAGCCAAGTCTTGTGGGCTAGCGGTTCCCAAGAGACCCAGTACTTC
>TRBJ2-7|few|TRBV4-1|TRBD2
CASSQGRLAGAYEQYF
TGCGCCAGCAGCCAAGGTCGACTAGCGGGAGCCTACGAGCAGTACTTC
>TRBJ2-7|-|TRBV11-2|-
CASGLGLAPEQYF
TGTGCCAGCGGCTTGGGGCTAGCGCCCGAGCAGTACTTC
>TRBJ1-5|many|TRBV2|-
CASSAGAYSNQPQHF
TGTGCCAGCAGTGCAGGGGCATATAGCAATCAGCCCCAGCATTTT
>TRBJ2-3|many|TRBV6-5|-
CASSYPGGREYF
TGTGCCAGCAGTTACCCTGGGGGGCGGGAGTATTTT
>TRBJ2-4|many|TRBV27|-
CASSFREKGKNIQYF
TGTGCCAGCAGTTTTCGGGAGAAGGGCAAAAACATTCAGTACTTC
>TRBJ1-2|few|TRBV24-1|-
CATSDPLQANYGYTF
TGTGCCACCAGTGATCCACTACAGGCAAACTATGGCTACACCTTC
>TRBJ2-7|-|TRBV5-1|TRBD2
CASSLFRTSGSSSYEQYF
TGCGCCAGCAGCTTGTTCCGGACTAGCGGCTCGAGCTCCTACGAGCAGTACTTC
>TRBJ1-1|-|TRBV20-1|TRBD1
CSVPTGEGVAFF
TGCAGTGTCCCGACAGGGGAGGGTGTAGCTTTCTTT
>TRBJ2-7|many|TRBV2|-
CASSEFASSYEQYF
TGTGCCAGCAGTGAATTTGCCAGCTCCTACGAGCAGTACTTC
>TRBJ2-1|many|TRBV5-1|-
CASSPVPGAYNEQFF
TGCGCCAGCAGCCCCGTGCCGGGAGCCTACAATGAGCAGTTCTTC
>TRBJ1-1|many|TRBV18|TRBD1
CASSPPGQASTEAFF
TGTGCCAGCTCACCACCGGGACAGGCATCCACTGAAGCTTTCTTT
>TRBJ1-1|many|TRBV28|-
CASNGLGTEAFF
TGTGCCAGCAACGGGCTCGGCACTGAAGCTTTCTTT
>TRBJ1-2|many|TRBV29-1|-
CSVEAGAYGYTF
TGCAGCGTTGAAGCAGGGGCGTATGGCTACACCTTC
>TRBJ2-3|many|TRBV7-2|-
CASSLEWSSGTDTQYF
TGTGCCAGCAGCTTAGAATGGTCTAGCGGCACAGATACGCAGTATTTT
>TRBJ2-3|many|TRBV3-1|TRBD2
CASSSRLAASTDTQYF
TGTGCCAGCAGCTCTCGACTAGCGGCAAGCACAGATACGCAGTATTTT
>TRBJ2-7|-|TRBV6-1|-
CASSGPPYGVSHEQYF
TGTGCCAGCAGTGGCCCCCCTTATGGAGTGAGCCACGAGCAGTACTTC
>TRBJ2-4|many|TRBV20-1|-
CSARDRLTKAKNIQYF
TGCAGTGCTAGAGATCGCCTCACCAAAGCCAAAAACATTCAGTACTTC
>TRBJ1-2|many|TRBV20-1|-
CSAGGTMVNYGYTF
TGCAGTGCGGGGGGGACGATGGTAAACTATGGCTACACCTTC
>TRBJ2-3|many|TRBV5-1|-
CASSWTGGLSTDTQYF
TGCGCCAGCAGCTGGACGGGCGGGCTGAGCACAGATACGCAGTATTTT
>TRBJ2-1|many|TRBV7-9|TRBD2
CASSLPLDSGRYNEQFF
TGTGCCAGCAGCTTGCCCCTAGATAGCGGGAGGTACAATGAGCAGTTCTTC